This T cell receptor beta chain was documented in a study of blood T cell repertoires in COVID-19. Study context: PBMCs, B-cell-depleted T cells, or T cells were the source of the cDNA or gDNA that made up the material.

V shed 3 bases and J 2 bases; nucleotides not matched to a gene: 11. Germline-derived CDR1 and CDR2 are SEHNR and FQNEAQ (reference sequence). The CDR3 consists of 19 residues. Original data processing: How many nucleated cells were present was estimated from reference gene primer amplification. Method: immunoSEQ multiplex PCR; TCRdb's copy keeps in-frame clones and lacks some. The DNA gave D and trimming, while V, J and clone size come from that table. The table includes roughly 95,000 clones, about 89% detected once. The specimen was peripheral blood. This receptor was obtained from a woman aged 45-65 years in a cohort sampled during active COVID-19. The chain links TRBV7-9 to TRBJ2-7, with 15 bases that match TRBD2. The CDR3, as DNA: TGTGCCAGCAGCTTTGGACTAGCGGGAGGGCTTTTTTCCCCCTACGAGCAGTACTTC. This sequence encodes CASSFGLAGGLFSPYEQYF.